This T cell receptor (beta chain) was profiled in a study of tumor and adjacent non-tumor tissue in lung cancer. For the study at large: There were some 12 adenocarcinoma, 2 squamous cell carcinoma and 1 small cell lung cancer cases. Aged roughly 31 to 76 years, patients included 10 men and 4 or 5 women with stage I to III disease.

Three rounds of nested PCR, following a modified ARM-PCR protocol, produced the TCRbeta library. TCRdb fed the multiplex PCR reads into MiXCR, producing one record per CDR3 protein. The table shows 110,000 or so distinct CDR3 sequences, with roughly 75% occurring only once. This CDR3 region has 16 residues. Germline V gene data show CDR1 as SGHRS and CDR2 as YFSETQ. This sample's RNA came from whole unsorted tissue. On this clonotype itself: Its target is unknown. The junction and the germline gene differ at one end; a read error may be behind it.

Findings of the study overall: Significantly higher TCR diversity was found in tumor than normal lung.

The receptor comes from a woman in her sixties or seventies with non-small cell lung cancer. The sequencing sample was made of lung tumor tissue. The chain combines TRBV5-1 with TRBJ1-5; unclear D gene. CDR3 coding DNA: TGCGCCACCAGCTTGGACCCAGGAAGGGGCAATCAGCCCCAGCATTTT. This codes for CATSLDPGRGNQPQHF.